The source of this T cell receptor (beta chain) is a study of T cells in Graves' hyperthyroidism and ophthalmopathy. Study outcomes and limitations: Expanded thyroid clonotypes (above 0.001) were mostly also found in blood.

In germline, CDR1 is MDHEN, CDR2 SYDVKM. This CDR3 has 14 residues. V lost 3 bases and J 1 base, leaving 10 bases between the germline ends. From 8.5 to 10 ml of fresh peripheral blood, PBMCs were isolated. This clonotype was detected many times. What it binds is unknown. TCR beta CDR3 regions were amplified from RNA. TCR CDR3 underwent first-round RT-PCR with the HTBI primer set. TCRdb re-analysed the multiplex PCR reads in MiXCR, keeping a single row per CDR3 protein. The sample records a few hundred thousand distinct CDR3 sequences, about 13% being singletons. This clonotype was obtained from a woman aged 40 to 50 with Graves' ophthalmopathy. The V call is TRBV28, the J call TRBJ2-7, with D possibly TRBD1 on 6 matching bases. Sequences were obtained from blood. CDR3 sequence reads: CASSFLGTSYEQYF. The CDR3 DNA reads TGTGCCAGCAGTTTTTTAGGGACATCCTACGAGCAGTACTTC.